A single sample is the source of the 11 T cell receptor beta chains below, sequenced in a study of blood T cells in healthy people across ages. PCR was performed a second time for roughly 7 to 12 cycles using a sample-barcoded 5' primer and a J-beta primer mix. TCRdb itself ran the 5' RACE reads through MiXCR, one entry per CDR3 protein. The sample yields about 680,000 distinct CDR3 sequences, over 45% seen once. Sequencing was done on a sample of blood. All receptors derive from a woman aged 55-75 years in good health.

The CDR3 sequence is CASSGTVFAGELFF. CDR3 sequence (DNA): TGTGCCAGCAGCGGGACTGTTTTCGCCGGGGAGCTGTTTTTT. The chain has TRBV12-3 or TRBV12-4 and TRBJ2-2, with D maybe TRBD2 (6 bases). This CDR3 spans 14 amino acids. V lost 6 bases and J 6 bases, leaving 14 bases between the germline ends.

The table lists this clonotype with a few counts. The rearrangement joins TRBV7-2 to TRBJ2-3, with no clear D. V lost 7 bases and J lost 0, with 8 bases in between. Germline V gene lookup returns CDR1 SGHTA and CDR2 FQGNSA. The CDR3 has 13 amino acids. Here the CDR3 reads CASKVTSTDTQYF. The CDR3 DNA reads TGTGCCAGCAAAGTCACTAGCACAGATACGCAGTATTTT.

About this clonotype itself: At one end the junction does not follow the germline gene, possibly because of a read error. The genes are TRBV2 and TRBJ1-5; 7 bases fit TRBD1. Germline V gives CDR1 SNHLY, CDR2 FYNNEI. The CDR3 sequence is 15 residues long. The CDR3 reads CASRHGQAGYQLQHF. CDR3 coding DNA: TGTGCCAGCAGACACGGACAGGCGGGGTATCAGCTCCAGCATTTT. The variable domain in full, completed from reference TRBV2 and TRBJ1-5, reads EPEVTQTPSHQVTQMGQEVILRCVPISNHLYFYWYRQILGQKVEFLVSFYNNEISEKSEIFDDQFSVERPDGSNFTLKIRSTKLEDSAMYFCASRHGQAGYQLQHFGDGTRLSIL.

The gene calls are TRBV10-3 and TRBJ2-5; possibly TRBD1 or TRBD2 for D (5 bases each). Germline V CDR1 and CDR2: ENHRY, SYGVKD. This CDR3 comprises 14 residues. V was cut by 4 bases and J by 2 bases, with 11 bases left in between. As DNA, the CDR3 is TGTGCCATCAGTGGGGGGATCCTACAAGAGACCCAGTACTTC. This sequence encodes CAISGGILQETQYF.

The CDR3 region has the DNA TGTGCCAGCAGCTTATGGGCTAGCAGCACAGATACGCAGTATTTT. It translates to CASSLWASSTDTQYF. The rearrangement joins TRBV7-8 to TRBJ2-3; D may be TRBD2 (5 bases). Trimming shortened V by 2 bases and J by 0 bases, and 9 bases separated the two germline ends. The CDR3 has 15 amino acids. Germline V gene data show CDR1 as SGHVS and CDR2 as FQNEAQ.

This chain connects TRBV4-3 to TRBJ2-7; D may be TRBD2 (5 bases). CDR3 length: 17 residues. In germline, CDR1 is LGHNA, CDR2 YSLEER. Trimming took off 2 bases at V and 0 bases at J, with 17 bases between the two ends. CDR3 in amino acids: CASSQRTWVEDSYEQYF. The CDR3 region has the DNA TGCGCCAGCAGCCAACGGACTTGGGTTGAAGACTCCTACGAGCAGTACTTC.

The V call is TRBV7-9, the J call TRBJ2-7, with TRBD1 matching 9 bases. CDR1 is SEHNR, CDR2 FQNEAQ, per germline (reference sequence). V shed 5 bases and J 3 bases; nucleotides not matched to a gene: 5. The CDR3 totals 14 residues. CDR3 loop: CASSRLGQGYEQYF. CDR3 sequence (DNA): TGTGCCAGCAGCCGTTTGGGACAGGGCTACGAGCAGTACTTC.

This clonotype showed up many times. Sequence at one end of the junction differs from germline and may be a read error. The chain links TRBV7-9 to TRBJ2-7; D is perhaps TRBD2 (5 bases). This CDR3 has 14 amino acids. CDR1 SEHNR and CDR2 FQNEAQ come from the germline V gene (reference sequence). The CDR3 reads CASSPRTGDYEQYF. The CDR3 nucleotides read TGCGCCAGCAGCCCTCGGACTGGGGACTACGAGCAGTACTTC.

The chain employs TRBV10-3 and TRBJ2-5; a possible D gene is TRBD2 (6 bases). V gave up 5 bases and J gave up 11 bases, with 21 bases separating them. The CDR3 is 14 residues long. CDR1 is ENHRY and CDR2 is SYGVKD in the germline V gene. CDR3: CAISPGLANNEQYF. The CDR3 DNA reads as TGTGCCATCAGTCCGGGACTGGCTAACAATGAGCAGTACTTC.

The gene calls are TRBV7-6 and TRBJ2-7, with TRBD2 matching 13 bases. The CDR3 has 21 residues. CDR1 and CDR2 (germline): SGHVS, FNYEAQ. Germline trimming cut 5 bases from V and 2 bases from J; bases unmatched to any gene: 21. CDR3 in DNA: TGTGCCAGCAGCCCCACGTGGGGGGGACTAGCGGGAATGGTGTCCACCTACGAGCAGTACTTC. Encoded protein: CASSPTWGGLAGMVSTYEQYF.

This clonotype was detected a few times. V usage is TRBV29-1 and J usage is TRBJ2-5, with 9 bases matching TRBD1. CDR1 SQVTM and CDR2 ANQGSEA come from the germline V gene. Trimming removed 4 bases from V and 4 bases from J; junction bases left unmatched: 19. This CDR3 region has 18 residues. As DNA, the CDR3 is TGCAGCGTTGTCTGGGACAGGGCTAGGAGTTTTGCCCGAGAGACCCAGTACTTC. It specifies CSVVWDRARSFARETQYF.